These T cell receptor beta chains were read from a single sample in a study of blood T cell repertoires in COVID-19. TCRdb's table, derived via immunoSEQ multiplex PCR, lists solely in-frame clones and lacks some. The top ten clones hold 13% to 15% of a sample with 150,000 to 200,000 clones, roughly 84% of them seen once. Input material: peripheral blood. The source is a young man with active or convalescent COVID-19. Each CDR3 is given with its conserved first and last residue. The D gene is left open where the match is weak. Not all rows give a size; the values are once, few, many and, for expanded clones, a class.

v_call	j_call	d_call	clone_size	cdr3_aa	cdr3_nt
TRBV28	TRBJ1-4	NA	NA	CASSLYKSFNEKLFF	TGTGCCAGCAGTTTATACAAGTCTTTTAATGAAAAACTGTTTTTT
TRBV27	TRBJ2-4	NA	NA	CASRLQGIGNIQYF	TGTGCCAGCCGGTTACAGGGCATTGGGAACATTCAGTACTTC
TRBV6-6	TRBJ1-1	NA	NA	CASSLQQGGISTEAFF	TGTGCCAGCAGCCTCCAACAGGGAGGGATTAGCACTGAAGCTTTCTTT
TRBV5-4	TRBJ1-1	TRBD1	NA	CASSFRGGGTEAFF	TGTGCCAGCAGCTTTAGAGGGGGCGGAACTGAAGCTTTCTTT
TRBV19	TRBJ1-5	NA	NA	CASSIRGGGDQPQHF	TGTGCCAGTAGTATAAGAGGGGGGGGCGATCAGCCCCAGCATTTT
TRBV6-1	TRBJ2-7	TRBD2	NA	CASSDRGRAHEQYF	TGTGCCAGCAGTGACCGCGGGAGGGCCCACGAGCAGTACTTC
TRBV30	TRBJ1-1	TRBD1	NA	CAWSDRGLDTEAFF	TGTGCCTGGAGTGACAGGGGGCTAGACACTGAAGCTTTCTTT
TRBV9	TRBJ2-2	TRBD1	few	CASSLRLTGTGVTGELFF	TGTGCCAGCAGCTTACGACTGACCGGGACAGGGGTCACCGGGGAGCTGTTTTTT
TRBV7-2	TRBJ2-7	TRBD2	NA	CASSFGLAGSNYEQYF	TGTGCCAGCAGCTTCGGACTAGCGGGATCAAACTACGAGCAGTACTTC
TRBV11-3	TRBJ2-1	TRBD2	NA	CASSSSSGRGNEQFF	TGTGCCAGCAGCTCTTCTAGCGGGAGAGGGAATGAGCAGTTCTTC
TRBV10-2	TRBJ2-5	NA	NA	CAKFCRLNGTQYF	TGCGCCAAATTTTGTCGGTTGAACGGGACCCAGTACTTC
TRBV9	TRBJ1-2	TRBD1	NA	CASSVGQGANFGYTF	TGTGCCAGCAGCGTAGGGCAGGGGGCGAATTTTGGCTACACCTTC
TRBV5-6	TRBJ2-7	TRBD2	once	CASSLGSSGYEQYF	TGTGCCAGCAGCTTGGGTTCTAGCGGGTACGAGCAGTACTTC
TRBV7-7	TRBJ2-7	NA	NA	CASSSSSQATQYF	TGTGCTAGCAGCTCTTCGTCGCAGGCGACGCAGTACTTC
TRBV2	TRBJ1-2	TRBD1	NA	CASSVSGTGLFSF	TGTGCCAGCAGTGTGAGTGGGACAGGGCTTTTCAGCTTC
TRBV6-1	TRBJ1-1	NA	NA	CASSELKQSMNTEAFF	TGTGCCAGCAGTGAGTTGAAACAGAGCATGAACACTGAAGCTTTCTTT
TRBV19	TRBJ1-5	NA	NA	CASSKYGEGFSNQPQHF	TGTGCCAGTAGTAAGTATGGGGAGGGGTTCAGCAATCAGCCCCAGCATTTT
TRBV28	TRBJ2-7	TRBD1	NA	CASSILQGLYEQYF	TGTGCCAGCAGTATACTACAGGGGCTCTACGAGCAGTACTTC
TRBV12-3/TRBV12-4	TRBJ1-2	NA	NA	CASSLWTIGYTF	TGTGCCAGCAGCCTCTGGACAATTGGCTACACCTTC
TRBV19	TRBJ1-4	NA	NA	CASRTWDKMLEKLFF	TGTGCCAGTAGGACTTGGGACAAGATGTTAGAAAAACTGTTTTTT
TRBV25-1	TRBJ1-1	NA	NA	CASSNRVNTEAFF	TGTGCCAGCAGTAACAGGGTGAACACTGAAGCTTTCTTT
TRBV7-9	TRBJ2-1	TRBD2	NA	CASSSLAGQEFEQFF	TGTGCCAGCAGCTCGTTAGCGGGCCAGGAATTTGAGCAGTTCTTC
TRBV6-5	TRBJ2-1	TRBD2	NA	CASSYTRGDTINEQFF	TGTGCCAGCAGTTACACGCGGGGGGATACAATCAATGAGCAGTTCTTC
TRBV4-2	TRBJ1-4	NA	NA	CASSQDHVGRGTNEKLFF	TGTGCCAGCAGCCAAGATCACGTCGGGAGGGGGACTAATGAAAAACTGTTTTTT
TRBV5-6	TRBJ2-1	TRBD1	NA	CASSSAGTGAGEQFF	TGTGCCAGCAGCTCCGCCGGGACAGGGGCAGGTGAGCAGTTCTTC
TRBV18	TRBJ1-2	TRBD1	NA	CASSPGTERYGYTF	TGTGCCAGCTCACCAGGGACAGAAAGATATGGCTACACCTTC
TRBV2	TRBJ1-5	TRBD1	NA	CASRDRGLGNQPQHF	TGTGCCAGCAGGGACAGGGGGCTGGGCAATCAGCCCCAGCATTTT
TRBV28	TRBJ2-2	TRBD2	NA	CASSLRSGIFGELFF	TGTGCCAGCAGTTTACGTAGCGGGATTTTCGGGGAGCTGTTTTTT
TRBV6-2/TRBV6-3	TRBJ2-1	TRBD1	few	CASNPAGGFDNEQFF	TGTGCCAGCAACCCCGCAGGGGGCTTCGACAATGAGCAGTTCTTC
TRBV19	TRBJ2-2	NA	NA	CASSTWRGRSPSGELFF	TGTGCCAGTAGCACCTGGAGGGGGCGAAGTCCATCCGGGGAGCTGTTTTTT
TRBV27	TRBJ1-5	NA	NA	CASRQALNQPQHF	TGTGCCAGCAGACAGGCTCTAAATCAGCCCCAGCATTTT
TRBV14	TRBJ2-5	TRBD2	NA	CASSQGLLAGGMETQYF	TGTGCCAGCAGCCAGGGCTTACTAGCGGGGGGCATGGAGACCCAGTACTTC
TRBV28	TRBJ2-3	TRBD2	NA	CASRQLAGGPGTDTQYF	TGTGCCAGCAGACAACTAGCGGGAGGACCAGGCACAGATACGCAGTATTTT
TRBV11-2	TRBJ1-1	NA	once	CASSVLIGVNTEAFF	TGTGCCAGCAGCGTCCTGATCGGGGTTAACACTGAAGCTTTCTTT
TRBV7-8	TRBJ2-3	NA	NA	CASSLRGNSGDTQYF	TGTGCCAGCAGCTTAAGGGGGAATTCTGGAGATACGCAGTATTTT
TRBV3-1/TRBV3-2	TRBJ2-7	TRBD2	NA	CASSPLSGSFHEQYF	TGTGCCAGCAGCCCTCTTAGCGGGAGTTTCCACGAGCAGTACTTC
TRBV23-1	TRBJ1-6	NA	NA	CASSLRHSMSSSYNSPLHF	TGCGCCAGCAGCCTCAGGCACAGCATGTCAAGCTCCTATAATTCACCCCTCCACTTT
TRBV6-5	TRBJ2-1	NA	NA	CASSRGANNEQFF	TGTGCCAGCAGTCGGGGGGCAAACAATGAGCAGTTCTTC
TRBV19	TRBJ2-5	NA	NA	CASSIDSQETQYF	TGTGCCAGTAGTATAGACTCCCAAGAGACCCAGTACTTC
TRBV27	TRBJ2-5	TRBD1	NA	CASSSAFNRDRGSRETQYF	TGTGCCAGCAGTTCAGCCTTTAACCGGGACAGGGGTTCGCGGGAGACCCAGTACTTC